The 22 T cell receptor beta chains reported below all come from one sample, sequenced in a study of T cell responses to AZD1222 COVID-19 vaccine. Using immunoSEQ multiplex PCR, the repertoire was profiled, and TCRdb retains in-frame clones only, with some absent. The table records some 130,000 clones, roughly 90% of them present only once. Sequencing was performed on peripheral blood, taken on day 0 of AZD1222 vaccination. Receptor source: an adult in good health.

The J gene is TRBJ2-7, the V gene TRBV7-3; 7 bases are a match to TRBD2. J was trimmed by 4 bases and V by 5 bases; bases with no gene match: 5. Germline V gives CDR1 SGHTA, CDR2 FQGTGA. This CDR3 comprises 13 residues. CDR3 protein: CASSADGRYEQYF. In nucleotides, the CDR3 is TGTGCCAGCAGCGCGGACGGGAGGTACGAGCAGTACTTC. Drawing the rest from reference TRBV7-3 and TRBJ2-7, the complete variable domain is GAGVSQTPSNKVTEKGKYVELRCDPISGHTALYWYRQSLGQGPEFLIYFQGTGAADDSGLPNDRFFAVRPEGSVSTLKIQRTERGDSAVYLCASSADGRYEQYFGPGTRLTVT.

This chain uses TRBV6-1 with TRBJ1-3; no clear D. The CDR3 sequence is 16 residues long. CDR1 and CDR2 (germline): MNHNS, SASEGT. V was clipped by 2 bases and J by 8 bases, with 19 bases between them. CDR3: CASSERRVGSGDTIYF. The CDR3 DNA follows: TGTGCCAGCAGTGAAAGGAGGGTTGGCTCCGGGGACACCATATATTTT.

The chain links TRBV7-2 to TRBJ2-1, with 8 bases aligning to TRBD2. The V and J ends lost 2 bases and 0 bases, in that order; junction bases with no gene match: 6. Germline CDR1 is SGHTA and CDR2 is FQGNSA. This CDR3 is built from 17 residues. The CDR3 coding sequence is TGTGCCAGCAGCTTAAAAGCGGGGGCTTTCTCCTACAATGAGCAGTTCTTC. It yields the protein CASSLKAGAFSYNEQFF. Filled out from reference TRBV7-2 and TRBJ2-1, the complete variable domain reads GAGVSQSPSNKVTEKGKDVELRCDPISGHTALYWYRQSLGQGLEFLIYFQGNSAPDKSGLPSDRFSAERTGGSVSTLTIQRTQQEDSAVYLCASSLKAGAFSYNEQFFGPGTRLTVL.

The rearrangement joins TRBV25-1 to TRBJ2-7; D remains ambiguous. The germline V gene has CDR1 MGHDK and CDR2 SYGVNS. The CDR3 consists of 14 residues. V dropped 1 base and J dropped 6 bases, with 13 bases sitting between them. DNA of the CDR3: TGTGCCAGCAGTGAATGGGTAGAAATAGCCGAGCAGTACTTC. Protein product: CASSEWVEIAEQYF.

V gene TRBV5-1 combines with J gene TRBJ2-5, with TRBD1 matching over 7 bases. V dropped 0 bases and J dropped 4; count of bases not matched to a gene: 3. From germline, CDR1 is SGHRS and CDR2 YFSETQ. This CDR3 is built from 14 residues. Here the CDR3 DNA reads TGCGCCAGCAGCTTGGGACAGGGCGCAGAGACCCAGTACTTC. Translating it yields CASSLGQGAETQYF.

V and J are TRBV7-8 and TRBJ2-2, with TRBD2 matching 8 bases. There are 15 residues in the CDR3. V trimming: 5 bases; J trimming: 8 bases; junction bases outside the gene matches: 10. Looked up from germline, CDR1 is SGHVS and CDR2 is FQNEAQ. CDR3 amino acids: CASSPPSGWGGELFF. The CDR3 DNA is TGTGCCAGCAGCCCACCTAGCGGGTGGGGGGGGGAGCTGTTTTTT.

This chain links TRBV11-1 with TRBJ2-1; D is ambiguous. Germline values: CDR1 SGHAT, CDR2 FQDESV (reference sequence). The CDR3 is made up of 16 amino acids. Trimming removed 5 bases from V and 4 bases from J, with 18 bases in between. CDR3 protein: CASSPRDQYVYNEQFF. DNA of the CDR3: TGTGCCAGCAGCCCTCGAGACCAGTACGTATACAATGAGCAGTTCTTC.

This chain connects TRBV9 to TRBJ2-1, with D hard to call. Germline V gene lookup returns CDR1 SGDLS and CDR2 YYNGEE. Trimming removed 0 bases from V and 0 bases from J, with 13 bases in between. The CDR3 has 17 residues. Here the CDR3 reads CASSVDVGHSSYNEQFF. CDR3 coding DNA: TGTGCCAGCAGCGTAGACGTTGGGCATAGCTCCTACAATGAGCAGTTCTTC.

The chain combines TRBV10-3 with TRBJ1-1; tentative D call: TRBD1 (6 bases). Germline values: CDR1 ENHRY, CDR2 SYGVKD. Trimming removed 3 bases from V and 4 bases from J, with 15 bases in between. The CDR3 has 15 amino acids. CDR3 region: CAISDSAGAGTEAFF. CDR3 bases: TGTGCCATCAGTGACTCGGCGGGGGCGGGCACTGAAGCTTTCTTT.

The gene calls are TRBV5-1 and TRBJ1-6; D unresolved. The germline V gene has CDR1 SGHRS and CDR2 YFSETQ. This CDR3 is 15 amino acids long. Trimming pared 4 bases from V and 0 bases from J, leaving 8 bases between. The CDR3 DNA follows: TGCGCCAGCAGCCCCGCGGGCTCCTATAATTCACCCCTCCACTTT. Translation: CASSPAGSYNSPLHF. Filled out from reference TRBV5-1 and TRBJ1-6, the complete variable domain reads KAGVTQTPRYLIKTRGQQVTLSCSPISGHRSVSWYQQTPGQGLQFLFEYFSETQRNKGNFPGRFSGRQFSNSRSEMNVSTLELGDSALYLCASSPAGSYNSPLHFGNGTRLTVT.

V gene TRBV24-1 combines with J gene TRBJ2-3; weak D call: TRBD1 (5 bases). This CDR3 region has 17 residues. The V gene's germline CDR1 is KGHDR and CDR2 SFDVKD. V lost 2 bases and J 2 bases, leaving 16 bases between the germline ends. As DNA, the CDR3 is TGTGCCACCAGTGATTGGAATCGGCAGGGCCTCACAGATACGCAGTATTTT. This gives the protein CATSDWNRQGLTDTQYF.

The rearrangement uses TRBV6-1 and TRBJ1-1, with D maybe TRBD1 (6 bases). The CDR3 runs 16 residues. Trimming took 4 bases from V and 4 from J, leaving 19 bases between them. CDR1 and CDR2 (germline): MNHNS, SASEGT. This CDR3 reads CASSVRPPGAGTEAFF. The DNA of the CDR3 is TGTGCCAGCAGTGTGAGGCCTCCGGGGGCTGGCACTGAAGCTTTCTTT.

The chain joins TRBV14 to TRBJ1-4; D gene uncertain. CDR1 is SGHDN, CDR2 FVKESK, per germline. The CDR3 runs 13 residues. V lost 6 bases and J lost 0, with 5 bases in between. The CDR3 here is CASRRATNEKLFF. The CDR3 DNA reads as TGTGCCAGCAGACGAGCAACTAATGAAAAACTGTTTTTT.

This clone was seen a single time. This chain joins TRBV6-5 and TRBJ2-2; possibly TRBD2 for D (5 bases). The CDR3 consists of 13 residues. Germline lookup yields CDR1 MNHEY and CDR2 SVGAGI. Trimming stripped 8 bases from V and 2 bases from J, with 9 bases between. The CDR3 DNA reads as TGTGCCAGCGGAGCGGCCAACACCGGGGAGCTGTTTTTT. Protein product: CASGAANTGELFF.

The chain joins TRBV19 to TRBJ2-7; D possibly matches TRBD1 or TRBD2 (5 bases each). Trimming removed 3 bases from V and 4 bases from J, with 22 bases in between. The CDR3 length is 17 residues. Germline values: CDR1 LNHDA, CDR2 SQIVND (reference sequence). Written as DNA, the CDR3 is TGTGCCAGTAGTATCACGCCAAGGGACCCTTCTAAATACGAGCAGTACTTC. Translating gives CASSITPRDPSKYEQYF.

The genes are TRBV6-5 and TRBJ2-2; possibly TRBD2 for D (5 bases). The CDR3 has 15 residues. Germline V lookup: CDR1 MNHEY, CDR2 SVGAGI. The V end lost 7 bases, the J end lost 4 bases, and 16 bases lay between the germline ends. The CDR3: CASMDLAVGTGELFF. CDR3 nucleotides: TGTGCCAGCATGGATCTAGCAGTAGGCACCGGGGAGCTGTTTTTT.

As regards this clone: Relative to the germline gene, one junction end is altered; a read error may explain this. This chain connects TRBV3-1 (or the pseudogene TRBV3-2) to TRBJ1-6; D call uncertain. From germline, CDR1 is LGHDT and CDR2 YNNKEL (reference sequence). This CDR3 contains 13 residues. CDR3 amino acids: CASSQTANSPLHF. DNA for the CDR3: TGTGCCAGCAGCCAAACGGCCAATTCCCCCCTCCACTTT.

This chain connects TRBV12-3 or TRBV12-4 to TRBJ2-2, with a weak D call TRBD2 (5 bases). Trimming pared 8 bases from V and 5 bases from J, leaving 6 bases between. The CDR3 is 11 residues long. Here the CDR3 DNA reads TGTGCCAGCCGGAGGACCGGGGAGCTGTTTTTT. The encoded protein is CASRRTGELFF.

V usage is TRBV7-2 and J usage is TRBJ1-1, with unresolved D. The V gene lost 1 base and the J gene lost 5 bases, with 11 bases spanning the gap. Germline CDR1 is SGHTA and CDR2 is FQGNSA. This CDR3 is 14 amino acids long. The CDR3 loop is CASSLGSGSTEAFF. In nucleotides, the CDR3 is TGTGCCAGCAGCTTAGGGTCGGGATCGACTGAAGCTTTCTTT.

This clone was observed a handful of times. The chain employs TRBV5-6 and TRBJ2-7, with a tentative D call TRBD2 (5 bases). Looked up from germline, CDR1 is SGHDT and CDR2 is YYEEEE. V lost 0 bases and J lost 4, with 8 bases in between. This CDR3 has 13 residues. CDR3 sequence reads: CASSLGGLYEQYF. The CDR3 nucleotides are TGTGCCAGCAGCTTGGGCGGGCTTTACGAGCAGTACTTC.

The V and J genes are TRBV5-8 and TRBJ1-6; D is unclear. This CDR3 has 14 amino acids. CDR1 and CDR2 (germline): SGHTS, YDEGEE. The V end lost 0 bases, the J end lost 12 bases, and 13 bases lay between the germline ends. The CDR3 region is CASSLAGKGVPLHF. CDR3 nucleotides: TGTGCCAGCAGCTTGGCCGGGAAGGGTGTACCCCTCCACTTT. The full variable domain, completed using reference TRBV5-8 and TRBJ1-6, is EAGVTQSPTHLIKTRGQQATLRCSPISGHTSVYWYQQALGLGLQFLLWYDEGEERNRGNFPPRFSGRQFPNYSSELNVNALELEDSALYLCASSLAGKGVPLHFGNGTRLTVT.

This clone appeared a few times. The chain carries TRBV28 and TRBJ1-1; possible D gene TRBD1, 5 bases. Germline-derived CDR1 and CDR2 are MDHEN and SYDVKM. The CDR3 totals 16 residues. V dropped 5 bases and J dropped 6 bases, with 22 bases sitting between them. The CDR3 sequence: CASSGGRRVRGAEAFF. The CDR3 DNA follows: TGTGCCAGCAGTGGCGGAAGGCGGGTGAGGGGCGCTGAAGCTTTCTTT.